This T cell receptor beta chain was captured in a study of blood T cell repertoires in COVID-19. Across the whole study: Sources were T cells, B-cell-depleted T cells, or PBMCs; the material itself was cDNA or gDNA.

V lost 4 bases to trimming and J lost 5 bases; unmatched junction nucleotides: 1. The CDR3 totals 13 residues. The germline V gene encodes CDR1 MGHRA and CDR2 YSYEKL. In the original analysis: It was from reference gene primer amplification that nucleated cell counts were estimated. Libraries were prepared by immunoSEQ multiplex PCR; TCRdb keeps only in-frame clonotypes and omits some of them. V and J calls and clone size are as listed in that table; D and trimming were resolved from the DNA. The repertoire holds 65,000 to 80,000 clones, with around four fifths as singletons. The clonotype comes from a human donor in a cohort sampled during active COVID-19. The sample was peripheral blood. The chain employs TRBV4-1 and TRBJ1-4; 7 positions agree with TRBD1. The CDR3 region is CASSRDRNEKLFF. The CDR3, as DNA: TGCGCCAGCAGCCGGGACAGAAATGAAAAACTGTTTTTT.